These 32 T cell receptor beta chains were sequenced from one sample in a study of CD8 T cells in Susac syndrome. Random hexamers primed reverse transcription of 0.5 to 1 ug RNA. TCRdb re-called the immunoSEQ multiplex PCR reads with MiXCR, one entry per CDR3 protein. The table lists 55,000 to 75,000 distinct CDR3 sequences, 93% of them singletons. Source material: CD4+ T cells from PBMCs. Receptor source: a human donor with Susac syndrome.

V gene TRBV18 combines with J gene TRBJ1-5; 10 nucleotides align to TRBD1. This CDR3 is 14 amino acids long. The trim removed 4 bases at V and 6 bases at J, leaving 3 bases unmatched. Per the germline V gene, CDR1 is KGHSH and CDR2 is LQKENI. The CDR3 nucleotides read TGTGCCAGCTCACAAGGGACAGGGGCTCAGCCCCAGCATTTT. This sequence encodes CASSQGTGAQPQHF. Filled out from reference TRBV18 and TRBJ1-5, the complete variable domain reads NAGVMQNPRHLVRRRGQEARLRCSPMKGHSHVYWYRQLPEEGLKFMVYLQKENIIDESGMPKERFSAEFPKEGPSILRIQQVVRGDSAAYFCASSQGTGAQPQHFGDGTRLSIL.

This clonotype was seen once. V usage is TRBV7-2 and J usage is TRBJ2-5; the match to TRBD1 covers 10 bases. The CDR3 spans 14 residues. Germline CDR1 SGHTA, CDR2 FQGNSA. The V gene end was trimmed by 5 bases and the J gene end by 5 bases; junction bases not matched to a gene: 5. The CDR3 DNA is TGTGCCAGCAGCGCAGACAGGGGGCTGGAGACCCAGTACTTC. Translation: CASSADRGLETQYF.

The V gene is TRBV6-6, the J gene TRBJ1-1; D possibly corresponds to TRBD1 (6 bases). The CDR3 is 14 amino acids. V was cut by 2 bases and J by 0 bases, with 7 bases left in between. Germline V lookup: CDR1 MNHNY, CDR2 SVGAGI (reference sequence). CDR3 sequence: CASSYGGMNTEAFF. CDR3 in DNA: TGTGCCAGCAGTTACGGGGGCATGAACACTGAAGCTTTCTTT.

This chain links TRBV6-5 with TRBJ1-1, with a possible D match to TRBD1 (5 bases). Germline lookup yields CDR1 MNHEY and CDR2 SVGAGI. The ends were cut back, 2 bases at V and 10 bases at J, with 14 bases in the middle. CDR3 size: 13 residues. CDR3 sequence: CASSYGFGGRAFF. Here the CDR3 DNA reads TGTGCCAGCAGTTACGGATTCGGGGGGAGAGCTTTCTTT.

A word on this clonotype: The junction departs from the called germline gene at one end, perhaps through a read error. The CDR3 spells CASRLGQGASLYGYTF. The CDR3 region has the DNA TGTGCCAGCAGGTTAGGACAGGGGGCTTCCCTTTATGGCTACACCTTC. The chain carries TRBV12-3 or TRBV12-4 and TRBJ1-2; 11 nucleotides agree with TRBD1. The CDR3 has 16 residues.

The V gene is TRBV7-8, the J gene TRBJ2-7, with D hard to call. Germline V gene data show CDR1 as SGHVS and CDR2 as FQNEAQ. V lost 0 bases and J 6 bases, leaving 9 bases between the germline ends. This CDR3 comprises 13 residues. The CDR3 protein is CASSLADALEQYF. CDR3 DNA sequence: TGTGCCAGCAGCTTAGCGGATGCCCTCGAGCAGTACTTC.

The chain employs TRBV9 and TRBJ2-5; D not certain. In germline, CDR1 is SGDLS, CDR2 YYNGEE. The CDR3 is 13 amino acids. Between the trimmed V and J ends, which lost 0 bases and 2 bases, there was a span of 5 bases. CDR3 in amino acids: CASSVGPQETQYF. For the CDR3, the DNA is TGTGCCAGCAGCGTAGGACCTCAAGAGACCCAGTACTTC.

The chain is built from TRBV12-3 or TRBV12-4 and TRBJ2-5; D unclear. The CDR3 covers 12 residues. Deletions cut 4 bases from V and 5 bases from J, with 8 bases between. CDR3 sequence: CASSYTGETQYF. The CDR3 nucleotides are TGTGCCAGCAGTTACACGGGTGAGACCCAGTACTTC.

The rearrangement uses TRBV7-2 and TRBJ2-2, with 7 bases identical to TRBD1. The CDR3 is 16 residues long. The V and J ends lost 2 bases and 4 bases, in that order; junction bases with no gene match: 7. Germline V lookup: CDR1 SGHTA, CDR2 FQGNSA. The CDR3 here is CASSLLDRFVTGELFF. DNA of the CDR3: TGTGCCAGCAGCTTATTGGACAGGTTCGTCACCGGGGAGCTGTTTTTT.

CDR3 in amino acids: CASSPREGATYEQYF. In DNA, the CDR3 is TGCGCCAGCAGCCCCAGGGAGGGGGCCACCTACGAGCAGTACTTC. V and J are TRBV4-1 and TRBJ2-7, with D possibly called TRBD1 or TRBD2 (7 bases each). Trimming pared 4 bases from V and 2 bases from J, leaving 15 bases between. The CDR3 consists of 15 residues. Germline V gene sequence: CDR1 MGHRA, CDR2 YSYEKL.

CDR3 sequence: CASGLGTEAFF. Written as DNA, the CDR3 is TGTGCCAGCGGATTGGGAACTGAAGCTTTCTTT. The V gene is TRBV12-3 or TRBV12-4, the J gene TRBJ1-1; D remains unclear. This CDR3 spans 11 amino acids. The ends were cut back, 8 bases at V and 5 bases at J, with 9 bases in the middle.

The V and J genes are TRBV29-1 and TRBJ1-4; tentatively, D is TRBD1 (6 bases). The CDR3 totals 13 residues. Germline V gives CDR1 SQVTM, CDR2 ANQGSEA. Deletions cut 6 bases from V and 4 bases from J, with 12 bases between. CDR3 sequence (DNA): TGCAGCGTACGACAGGAACTTAATGAAAAACTGTTTTTT. Translating gives CSVRQELNEKLFF.

V and J are TRBV3-1 and TRBJ2-1; TRBD2 agrees at 8 bases. V was clipped by 4 bases and J by 0 bases; unmatched bases: 8. The CDR3 covers 17 residues. Germline assignment: CDR1 LGHDT and CDR2 YNNKEL (reference sequence). In DNA, the CDR3 is TGTGCCAGCAGCCTAACCGGGGGGGCGAGCTCCTACAATGAGCAGTTCTTC. Translating it yields CASSLTGGASSYNEQFF.

The genes are TRBV7-2 and TRBJ2-2; D is unresolved. The CDR3 loop spans 13 amino acids. Germline loops: CDR1 SGHTA, CDR2 FQGNSA. V gave up 3 bases and J gave up 2 bases, with 4 bases separating them. Here the CDR3 reads CASSFANTGELFF. DNA for the CDR3: TGTGCCAGCAGCTTTGCAAACACCGGGGAGCTGTTTTTT.

This chain connects TRBV5-1 to TRBJ2-1; no reliable D call. Between the trimmed V and J ends, which lost 4 bases and 5 bases, there was a span of 19 bases. The CDR3 has 16 amino acids. Per the germline V gene, CDR1 is SGHRS and CDR2 is YFSETQ. The CDR3, as DNA: TGCGCCAGCAGCCCGGGCACTTACATCCGGCACAATGAGCAGTTCTTC. This sequence encodes CASSPGTYIRHNEQFF.

The sample holds one count of this clonotype. The CDR3 spells CASGPSDGGVYGYTF. The CDR3 DNA reads TGTGCTAGTGGTCCGTCGGACGGCGGGGTCTATGGCTACACCTTC. The chain couples TRBV12-5 to TRBJ1-2; D is unresolved. The CDR3 loop spans 15 amino acids. V was shortened by 5 bases and J by 4 bases, with 17 bases between the two germline ends. Germline CDR1 reads LGHNT; CDR2 reads FRNRAP.

This chain joins TRBV7-9 and TRBJ2-3; D unresolved. The CDR3 is made up of 12 amino acids. Trimming took off 4 bases at V and 3 bases at J, with 5 bases between the two ends. Germline assignment: CDR1 SEHNR and CDR2 FQNEAQ (reference sequence). CDR3 bases: TGTGCCAGCAGCTCAAAGACAGATACGCAGTATTTT. This gives the protein CASSSKTDTQYF.

This clonotype was detected only once. The V gene is TRBV6-2 or TRBV6-3, the J gene TRBJ1-1; D is possibly TRBD1 (6 bases). Germline V gene sequence: CDR1 MNHEY, CDR2 SVGEGT. Trimming left V 9 bases short and J 0 bases short, with 17 bases between. The CDR3 spans 15 residues. CDR3 region: CASRTDRQLNTEAFF. In nucleotides, the CDR3 is TGTGCCAGTCGAACGGACAGACAACTGAACACTGAAGCTTTCTTT.

This chain uses TRBV7-2 with TRBJ1-2, with TRBD1 matching over 7 bases. CDR3 length: 15 amino acids. CDR1 is SGHTA and CDR2 is FQGNSA in the germline V gene. V was clipped by 0 bases and J by 4 bases; unmatched bases: 5. The CDR3 protein is CASSLASTGPYGYTF. The CDR3 coding sequence is TGTGCCAGCAGCTTAGCGTCGACAGGGCCCTATGGCTACACCTTC. The whole variable domain, filled in from reference TRBV7-2 and TRBJ1-2, reads GAGVSQSPSNKVTEKGKDVELRCDPISGHTALYWYRQSLGQGLEFLIYFQGNSAPDKSGLPSDRFSAERTGGSVSTLTIQRTQQEDSAVYLCASSLASTGPYGYTFGSGTRLTVV.

This clonotype has just one count. V and J are TRBV3-1 and TRBJ1-4, with D unresolved. There are 19 residues in the CDR3. V lost 2 bases and J lost 4, with 23 bases in between. CDR1 and CDR2 (germline): LGHDT, YNNKEL (reference sequence). The CDR3 DNA follows: TGTGCCAGCAGCCAAATCCCGACGGACCAACCCGGGATTAATGAAAAACTGTTTTTT. Amino acid sequence: CASSQIPTDQPGINEKLFF.

This clonotype was picked up one time. CDR3 in amino acids: CASSLRGFSGNTIYF. The CDR3 bases are TGTGCCAGCAGCTTACGGGGATTCTCTGGAAACACCATATATTTT. The chain uses TRBV11-2 and TRBJ1-3; D not resolved. The CDR3 loop spans 15 amino acids. The V gene's germline CDR1 is SGHAT and CDR2 FQNNGV. V was trimmed by 2 bases and J by 0 bases, leaving 8 bases between them.

CDR3 sequence: CATTLWNSRTYNEQFF. CDR3 nucleotides: TGTGCCACCACACTATGGAACTCAAGAACCTACAATGAGCAGTTCTTC. The chain carries TRBV28 and TRBJ2-1; D remains unclear. V was clipped by 10 bases and J by 2 bases, with 21 bases between them. This CDR3 region has 16 residues. Per germline, CDR1 MDHEN and CDR2 SYDVKM.

A single count supports this clonotype. The rearrangement uses TRBV6-5 and TRBJ1-1, with D unclear. This CDR3 region has 13 residues. The V and J ends lost 1 base and 5 bases respectively, with 8 bases between them. Germline V gene sequence: CDR1 MNHEY, CDR2 SVGAGI. As DNA, the CDR3 is TGTGCCAGCAGTTACTTACAAAGGACTGAAGCTTTCTTT. It translates to CASSYLQRTEAFF.

J is TRBJ1-1 and V is TRBV7-2; no definite D call. V lost 2 bases and J 3 bases, leaving 13 bases between the germline ends. CDR3 length equals 15 residues. Germline V gives CDR1 SGHTA, CDR2 FQGNSA. The CDR3 DNA sequence: TGTGCCAGCAGCTTACTCCGGGGAAGGTACACTGAAGCTTTCTTT. Protein sequence: CASSLLRGRYTEAFF.

The CDR3, as DNA: TGTGCCAGCAGTTTAGGAGGACAGGGGAAGGGAAAACTGTTTTTT. This encodes CASSLGGQGKGKLFF. The chain couples TRBV28 to TRBJ1-4; 9 bases align to TRBD1. The germline CDR1 and CDR2 sequences are MDHEN and SYDVKM. CDR3 length: 15 amino acids. Germline trimming cut 2 bases from V and 10 bases from J; bases unmatched to any gene: 8.

This rearrangement joins TRBV5-1 to TRBJ1-2, with D unclear. The CDR3 contains 13 residues. Germline CDR1 and CDR2: SGHRS and YFSETQ. The germline V and J ends were trimmed by 4 bases and 4 bases, with 11 bases remaining between them. CDR3 region: CASSPPEGYGYTF. For the CDR3, the DNA is TGCGCCAGCAGCCCCCCGGAAGGCTATGGCTACACCTTC.

This chain connects TRBV20-1 to TRBJ2-6; D is ambiguous. Germline V gene lookup returns CDR1 DFQATT and CDR2 SNEGSKA (reference sequence). The CDR3 extends over 15 amino acids. Trimming pared 0 bases from V and 0 bases from J, leaving 6 bases between. In DNA, the CDR3 is TGCAGTGCTAGAGACCCTAGCTCTGGGGCCAACGTCCTGACTTTC. Translation: CSARDPSSGANVLTF.

The CDR3: CASRSGSSYNSPLHF. The CDR3 coding sequence is TGTGCCAGCAGATCCGGGAGCTCCTATAATTCACCCCTCCACTTT. This chain links TRBV6-5 with TRBJ1-6; unclear D gene. CDR1 is MNHEY and CDR2 is SVGAGI in the germline V gene. V shed 6 bases and J shed 0 bases, with 9 bases lying between them. The CDR3 runs 15 residues.

This chain connects TRBV7-3 to TRBJ1-6; D ambiguous. This CDR3 is 16 amino acids long. CDR1 and CDR2 from the germline V gene are SGHTA and FQGTGA. Trimming pared 0 bases from V and 9 bases from J, leaving 15 bases between. CDR3 DNA: TGTGCCAGCAGCTTAACGCACAGCTCAAACGGTTCACCCCTCCACTTT. Translation: CASSLTHSSNGSPLHF.

The chain links TRBV15 to TRBJ1-2; D not certain. V gave up 0 bases and J gave up 6 bases, with 14 bases separating them. Germline V gene sequence: CDR1 LNHNV, CDR2 YYDKDF (reference sequence). The CDR3 has 15 amino acids. CDR3 region: CATSRDQVTRHGYTF. CDR3 DNA sequence: TGTGCCACCAGCAGAGATCAGGTCACGAGGCATGGCTACACCTTC.

V gene TRBV6-2 or TRBV6-3 combines with J gene TRBJ2-1; 11 positions agree with TRBD2. Germline V CDR1 and CDR2: MNHEY, SVGEGT. V lost 7 bases to trimming and J lost 6 bases; unmatched junction nucleotides: 2. This CDR3 has 13 residues. CDR3 DNA: TGTGCCAGCAACCTAGCGGGGGGCAATGAGCAGTTCTTC. It encodes CASNLAGGNEQFF.

The chain recombines TRBV14 with TRBJ1-2; the D gene is possibly TRBD1 (5 bases). The CDR3 is made up of 14 amino acids. V lost 0 bases and J lost 5, with 10 bases in between. Germline CDR1 SGHDN, CDR2 FVKESK. The CDR3 sequence is CASSQDRGLYGYTF. DNA for the CDR3: TGTGCCAGCAGCCAAGATAGGGGACTTTATGGCTACACCTTC.